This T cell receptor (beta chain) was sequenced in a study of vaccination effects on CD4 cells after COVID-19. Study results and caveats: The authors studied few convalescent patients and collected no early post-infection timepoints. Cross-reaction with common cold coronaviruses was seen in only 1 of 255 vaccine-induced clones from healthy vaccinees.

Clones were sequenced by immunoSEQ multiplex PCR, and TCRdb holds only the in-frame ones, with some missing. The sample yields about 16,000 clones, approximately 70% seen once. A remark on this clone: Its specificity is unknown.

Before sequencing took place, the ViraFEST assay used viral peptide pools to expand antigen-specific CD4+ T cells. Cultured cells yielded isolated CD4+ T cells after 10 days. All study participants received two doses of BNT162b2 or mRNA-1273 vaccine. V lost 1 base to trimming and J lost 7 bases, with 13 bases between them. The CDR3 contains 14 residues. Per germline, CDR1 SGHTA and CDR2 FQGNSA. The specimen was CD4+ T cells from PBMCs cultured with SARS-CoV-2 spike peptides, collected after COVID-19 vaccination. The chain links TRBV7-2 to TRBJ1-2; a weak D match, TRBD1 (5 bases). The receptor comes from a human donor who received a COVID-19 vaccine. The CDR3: CASSLGGGERGYTF. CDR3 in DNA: TGTGCCAGCAGCTTAGGCGGGGGGGAGCGTGGCTACACCTTC. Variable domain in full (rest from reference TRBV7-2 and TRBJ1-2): GAGVSQSPSNKVTEKGKDVELRCDPISGHTALYWYRQSLGQGLEFLIYFQGNSAPDKSGLPSDRFSAERTGGSVSTLTIQRTQQEDSAVYLCASSLGGGERGYTFGSGTRLTVV.